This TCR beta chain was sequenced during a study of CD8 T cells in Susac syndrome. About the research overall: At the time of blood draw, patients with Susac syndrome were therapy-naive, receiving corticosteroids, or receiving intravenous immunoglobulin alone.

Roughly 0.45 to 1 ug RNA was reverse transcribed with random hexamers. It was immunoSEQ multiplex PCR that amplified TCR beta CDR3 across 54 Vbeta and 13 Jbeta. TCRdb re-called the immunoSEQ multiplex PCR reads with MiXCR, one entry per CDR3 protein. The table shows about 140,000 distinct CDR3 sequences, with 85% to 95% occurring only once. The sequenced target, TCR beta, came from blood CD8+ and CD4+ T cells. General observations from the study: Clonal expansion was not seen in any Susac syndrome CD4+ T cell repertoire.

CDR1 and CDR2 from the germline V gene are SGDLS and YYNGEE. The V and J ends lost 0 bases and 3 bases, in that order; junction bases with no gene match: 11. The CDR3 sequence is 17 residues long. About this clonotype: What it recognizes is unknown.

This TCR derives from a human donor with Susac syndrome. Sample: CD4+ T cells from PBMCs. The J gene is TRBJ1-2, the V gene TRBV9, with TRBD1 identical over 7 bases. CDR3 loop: CASSVAPLPDRDYGYTF. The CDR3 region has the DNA TGTGCCAGCAGCGTAGCCCCGCTCCCTGACAGGGACTATGGCTACACCTTC. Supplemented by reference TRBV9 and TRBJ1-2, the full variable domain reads DSGVTQTPKHLITATGQRVTLRCSPRSGDLSVYWYQQSLDQGLQFLIQYYNGEERAKGNILERFSAQQFPDLHSELNLSSLELGDSALYFCASSVAPLPDRDYGYTFGSGTRLTVV.